This record covers a single T cell receptor beta chain. Its antigen is as yet unknown. This entry comes from a study of cytomegalovirus exposure and HLA in healthy donors. The study, taken as a whole, reports: When analyzed later, a missense DCLRE1C variant was found to be linked to TCR beta V- and J-gene trimming. Later analysis found that TCR beta chains associated with HLA were more clonally expanded than other, equally common chains.

Regarding donors, all were healthy bone marrow donors. PCR was performed using 60 Vbeta and 13 Jbeta primers. Sequenced by immunoSEQ multiplex PCR; TCRdb stores in-frame clones only, minus some. The sample records around 200,000 clones, 80% being singletons. Trimming removed 5 bases from V and 3 bases from J, with 11 bases in between. The length of the CDR3 is 14 residues. Germline-derived CDR1 and CDR2 are SGHNT and YENEEA. The sequence was collected from a boy under 18 in good health and CMV-seronegative. Source material: PBMCs. J is TRBJ2-1 and V is TRBV11-3, with D maybe TRBD2 (6 bases). The CDR3 nucleotides read TGTGCCAGCAGCAGCGCGGGAATCTACAATGAGCAGTTCTTC. It is translated as CASSSAGIYNEQFF.